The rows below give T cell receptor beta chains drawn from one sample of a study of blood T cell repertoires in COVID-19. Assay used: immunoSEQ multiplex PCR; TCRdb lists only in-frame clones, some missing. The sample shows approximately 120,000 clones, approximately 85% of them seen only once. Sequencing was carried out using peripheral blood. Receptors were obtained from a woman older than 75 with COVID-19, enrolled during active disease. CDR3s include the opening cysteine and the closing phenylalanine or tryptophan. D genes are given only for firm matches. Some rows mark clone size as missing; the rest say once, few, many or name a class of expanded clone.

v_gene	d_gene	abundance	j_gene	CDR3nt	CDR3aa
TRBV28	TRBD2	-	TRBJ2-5	TGTGCCAGCAGTCCCCCCCTAGCGGGAGAGACCCAGTACTTC	CASSPPLAGETQYF
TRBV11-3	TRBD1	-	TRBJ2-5	TGTGCCAGCAGCTTACGAACAGGGGGCGCGGAGACCCAGTACTTC	CASSLRTGGAETQYF
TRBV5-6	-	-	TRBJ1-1	TGTGCCAGCAGCTTGGTACAGGGTATCACTGAAGCTTTCTTT	CASSLVQGITEAFF
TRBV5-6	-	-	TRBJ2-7	TGTGCCAGCAGCCCCAACGGGGGGCAGGGCAACGAGCAGTACTTC	CASSPNGGQGNEQYF
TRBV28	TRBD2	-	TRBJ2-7	TGTGCCAGCAGGGCCGGGACTAGTGACGAGCAGTACTTC	CASRAGTSDEQYF
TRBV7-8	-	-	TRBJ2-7	TGTGCCAGCAGCTTGGGAGACAGGTCGACCCACGAGCAGTACTTC	CASSLGDRSTHEQYF
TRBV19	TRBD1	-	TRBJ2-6	TGTGCCAGTAGTACTACAGGGGGCGGTGGGGCCAACGTCCTGACTTTC	CASSTTGGGGANVLTF
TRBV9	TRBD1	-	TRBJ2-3	TGTGCCAGCAGCTTGAGGGACAGGATAACAGATACGCAGTATTTT	CASSLRDRITDTQYF
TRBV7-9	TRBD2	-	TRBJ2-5	TGTGCCAGCAGCCGGGGACTAGCGGGAGGGTTACAGGGGACCCAGTACTTC	CASSRGLAGGLQGTQYF
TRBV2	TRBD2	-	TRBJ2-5	TGTGCCAGCAGTGAAGTGAGGTCTAGCGGGGGCTGGCAGTACTTC	CASSEVRSSGGWQYF
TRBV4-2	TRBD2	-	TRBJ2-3	TGTGCCAGCAGCCAAGAGAGGGCTAGCGGGAGGGACACAGATACGCAGTATTTT	CASSQERASGRDTDTQYF
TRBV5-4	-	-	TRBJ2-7	TGTGCCAGCAGCGGCGGCGGGCTGTCTAGATACGAGCAGTACTTC	CASSGGGLSRYEQYF
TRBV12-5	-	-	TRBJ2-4	TGTGCTAGTGGTTTGGTAGGGGTATCGGCCAAAAACATTCAGTACTTC	CASGLVGVSAKNIQYF
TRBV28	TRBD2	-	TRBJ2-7	TGTGCCAGCAGTGAGACTAGCGGGACGCACTACGAGCAGTACTTC	CASSETSGTHYEQYF
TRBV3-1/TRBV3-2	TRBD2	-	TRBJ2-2	TGTGCCAGCAGCCAAGTGTTGACTAGCGGGAGCGGGGAGCTGTTTTTT	CASSQVLTSGSGELFF
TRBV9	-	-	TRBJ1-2	TGTGCCAGCAGCGACTCAGCGGGCTATGGCTACACCTTC	CASSDSAGYGYTF
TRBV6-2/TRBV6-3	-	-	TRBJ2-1	TGTGCCAGCAGTTACAGGGAGCACAATGAGCAGTTCTTC	CASSYREHNEQFF
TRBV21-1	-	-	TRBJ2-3	TGTGCCAGCTACCCCATGGGACTGGGGTGCAGCCGCACAGATACGCAGTATTTT	CASYPMGLGCSRTDTQYF
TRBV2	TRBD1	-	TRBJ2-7	TGTGCCAGCCGGGACAGGTACGAGCAGTACTTC	CASRDRYEQYF
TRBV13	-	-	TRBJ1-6	TGTGCCAGCAGCCAAGGTCGGACAATTGGGGCCCTCCACTTT	CASSQGRTIGALHF
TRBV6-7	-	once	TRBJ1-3	TGTGCCAGCAGTTACTCGATTGGCAGGGTGTGTGGAAACACCATATATTTT	CASSYSIGRVCGNTIYF
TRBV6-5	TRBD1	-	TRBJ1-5	TGTGCCAGCAACCGACAGGGGGCGCAACATCAGCCCCAGCATTTT	CASNRQGAQHQPQHF
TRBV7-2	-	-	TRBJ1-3	TGTGCCAGCAGCCCCTCAGGGATAGGGTCAAACACCATATATTTT	CASSPSGIGSNTIYF
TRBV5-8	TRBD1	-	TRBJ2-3	TGTGCCAGCAGCAGGGACAGGGGCACAGATACGCAGTATTTT	CASSRDRGTDTQYF
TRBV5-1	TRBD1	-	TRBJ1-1	TGCGCCAGCACGACAGGGGAGGACACTGAAGCTTTCTTT	CASTTGEDTEAFF
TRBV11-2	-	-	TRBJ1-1	TGTGCCAGCAGCTTAGAGGCCGCGAACACTGAAGCTTTCTTT	CASSLEAANTEAFF
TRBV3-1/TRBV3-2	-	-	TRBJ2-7	TGTGCCAGCAGCCCAAGCACTTCTTACGAGCAGTACTTC	CASSPSTSYEQYF
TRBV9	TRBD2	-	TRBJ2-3	TGTGCCAGCAGCCGTCTTATAGCGGGATCAGATACGCAGTATTTT	CASSRLIAGSDTQYF
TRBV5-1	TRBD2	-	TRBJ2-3	TGCGCCAGCTCCCCCGAAGGTAGCGGGAGTAATGCGCAGTATTTT	CASSPEGSGSNAQYF
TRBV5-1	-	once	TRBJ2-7	TGCGCCAGCAGCTTCTCCGGCGAGCAGTACTTC	CASSFSGEQYF
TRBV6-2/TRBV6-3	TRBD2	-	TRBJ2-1	TGTGCCAGCAGTTACTCGAGTAGCGGGAGGGCGGTTCTTTTTGAGCAGTTCTTC	CASSYSSSGRAVLFEQFF
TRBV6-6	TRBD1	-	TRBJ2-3	TGTGCCAGCAGTCCCCAAGGGACAGCTATCGCTAGCACAGATACGCAGTATTTT	CASSPQGTAIASTDTQYF
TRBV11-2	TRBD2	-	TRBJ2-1	TGTGCCAGCAGCTTGGGGCGGGAGTACTACAATGAGCAGTTCTTC	CASSLGREYYNEQFF
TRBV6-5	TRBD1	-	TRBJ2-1	TGTGCCAGCAGTTACTCGTTCGACAGGGGCAATGAGCAGTTCTTC	CASSYSFDRGNEQFF
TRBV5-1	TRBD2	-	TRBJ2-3	TGCGCCAGCAGCGGGACTAGCGGGGGTCCAGATACGCAGTATTTT	CASSGTSGGPDTQYF
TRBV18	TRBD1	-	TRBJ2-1	TGTGCCAGCTCACTCCGGGACAGGGGCAATGAGCAGTTCTTC	CASSLRDRGNEQFF
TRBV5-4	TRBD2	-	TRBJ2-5	TGTGCCAGCAGCCCGGTAACTAGCGGGAGTGAGACCCAGTACTTC	CASSPVTSGSETQYF
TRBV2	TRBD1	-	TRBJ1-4	TGTGCCAGCAGCCCCGGGACAGGGAATGAAAAACTGTTTTTT	CASSPGTGNEKLFF
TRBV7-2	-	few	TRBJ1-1	TGTGCCAGCAGCTTACTCCAAGGGGAATTGGCTTTCTTT	CASSLLQGELAFF
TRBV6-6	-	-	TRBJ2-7	TGTGCCAGCAGTCCTGGGGGCGGAGGAGAATACGAGCAGTACTTC	CASSPGGGGEYEQYF
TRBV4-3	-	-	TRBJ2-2	TGCGCCAGCCGGAGCGGCACCGGGGAGCTGTTTTTT	CASRSGTGELFF
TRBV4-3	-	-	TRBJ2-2	TGCGCCAGCAGCCAGGCAGGGCTGTCCGGGGAGCTGTTTTTT	CASSQAGLSGELFF
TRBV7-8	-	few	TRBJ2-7	TGTGCCAGCAGCGAGCGGGACACCCCCTACGAGCAGTACTTC	CASSERDTPYEQYF
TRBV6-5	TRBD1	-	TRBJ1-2	TGTGCCAGCAATAACCGGGACAGTAGTGGCTACACCTTC	CASNNRDSSGYTF
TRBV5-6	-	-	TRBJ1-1	TGTGCCAGCAGCTTGGGAGGGAAGAACACTGAAGCTTTCTTT	CASSLGGKNTEAFF
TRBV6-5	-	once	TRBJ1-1	TGTGCCAGCAGTAGAGCAGGGGAGGGAACTGAAGCTTTCTTT	CASSRAGEGTEAFF
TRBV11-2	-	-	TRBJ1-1	TGTGCCAGCAGCCGCGAACCGGGATCGAACACTGAAGCTTTCTTT	CASSREPGSNTEAFF
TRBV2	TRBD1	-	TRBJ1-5	TGTGCCAGCAAGGGACAGGTCAATCAGCCCCAGCATTTT	CASKGQVNQPQHF
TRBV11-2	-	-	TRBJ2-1	TGTGCCAGCAGCTTAGGAGCGGTAAACAATGAGCAGTTCTTC	CASSLGAVNNEQFF
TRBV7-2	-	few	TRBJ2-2	TGTGCCAGCAGCGATCGGGCAGGGGCGAACGGGGAGCTGTTTTTT	CASSDRAGANGELFF
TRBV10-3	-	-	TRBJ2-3	TGTGCCATCAGTGAGGGCAGCACAGATACGCAGTATTTT	CAISEGSTDTQYF